This T cell receptor (beta chain) is from a study of cytomegalovirus exposure and HLA in healthy donors. PCR amplification relied on 60 Vbeta primers (plus 13 Jbeta primers). Clones were read by immunoSEQ multiplex PCR, and TCRdb kept only the in-frame ones, dropping some. The sample shows 90,000 to 100,000 clones, 55% to 80% of them seen only once. Trimming took off 0 bases at V and 5 bases at J, with 13 bases between the two ends. Germline V gene sequence: CDR1 MNHNS, CDR2 SASEGT. The CDR3 consists of 15 residues. Sequenced sample: PBMCs. This TCR derives from a female donor in good health and CMV-seronegative. The chain is built from TRBV6-1 and TRBJ1-2; D is unresolved. CDR3 in amino acids: CASSEAAAATYGYTF. Here the CDR3 DNA reads TGTGCCAGCAGTGAAGCGGCCGCGGCCACGTATGGCTACACCTTC.